This entry lists 23 T cell receptor beta chains sequenced from one sample in a study of T cells in Graves' hyperthyroidism and ophthalmopathy. TCR beta CDR3 regions were amplified from RNA. TCR CDR3 underwent first-round RT-PCR with the HTBI primer set. One entry per CDR3 protein results from TCRdb running MiXCR on the multiplex PCR reads. The data contain 300,000 to 400,000 distinct CDR3 sequences, less than 20% of them singletons. Sequencing input: blood. The receptors originated from a man between 18 and 29 years old with Graves' ophthalmopathy.

The chain is built from TRBV10-3 and TRBJ1-3, with unresolved D. There are 14 residues in the CDR3. Germline loops: CDR1 ENHRY, CDR2 SYGVKD. With 1 base removed from V and 3 bases from J, the gap between germline ends came to 7 bases. This chain's CDR3 is CAISELAGGNTIYF. The DNA for the CDR3 is TGTGCCATCAGTGAGTTGGCTGGTGGAAACACCATATATTTT.

This clonotype was detected many times. The CDR3 loop reads CASSSLRGTDTQYF. CDR3 sequence (DNA): TGCGCCAGCAGCTCTCTGCGGGGCACAGATACGCAGTATTTT. This chain links TRBV5-1 with TRBJ2-3; D is possibly TRBD2 (5 bases). Between the trimmed V and J ends, which lost 3 bases and 1 base, there was a span of 9 bases. The germline V gene has CDR1 SGHRS and CDR2 YFSETQ. This CDR3 is 14 amino acids long. The full variable domain, with the rest looked up from reference TRBV5-1 and TRBJ2-3, is KAGVTQTPRYLIKTRGQQVTLSCSPISGHRSVSWYQQTPGQGLQFLFEYFSETQRNKGNFPGRFSGRQFSNSRSEMNVSTLELGDSALYLCASSSLRGTDTQYFGPGTRLTVL.

This clonotype was counted at least ten times. The V call is TRBV10-3, the J call TRBJ2-7, with D possibly being TRBD1 (5 bases). Deletions cut 5 bases from V and 6 bases from J, with 14 bases between. The CDR3 has 13 amino acids. Germline CDR1 and CDR2: ENHRY and SYGVKD. CDR3 DNA: TGTGCCATCAGTAACCCGGACACGACCGAGCAGTACTTC. Residues: CAISNPDTTEQYF.

This clonotype was counted ten times or more. This rearrangement joins TRBV12-3 or TRBV12-4 to TRBJ1-4; TRBD1 is a possible D gene (6 bases). Trimming cost V 6 bases and J 3 bases, with 11 bases left between them. This CDR3 has 14 residues. DNA for the CDR3: TGTGCCAGCAGGATGACAGGATCTAATGAAAAACTGTTTTTT. Translation: CASRMTGSNEKLFF.

Many counts were recorded for this clonotype. The chain is built from TRBV10-3 and TRBJ2-5; D is unresolved. Trimming removed 0 bases at V and 5 bases at J, with 13 bases between. The CDR3 length is 15 residues. Germline V gene sequence: CDR1 ENHRY, CDR2 SYGVKD. In DNA, the CDR3 is TGTGCCATCAGTGAGTCGATACTGTCGCGGGAGACCCAGTACTTC. The encoded protein is CAISESILSRETQYF.

In its sample, this clonotype was seen a few times. The J gene is TRBJ1-1, the V gene TRBV15; the D gene is possibly TRBD1 (5 bases). Germline loops: CDR1 LNHNV, CDR2 YYDKDF (reference sequence). V lost 5 bases, J lost 1 base, and 11 bases lay in between. The CDR3 consists of 14 residues. CDR3 loop: CATSAQRGNTEAFF. The CDR3 DNA reads as TGTGCCACCAGCGCCCAGAGGGGGAACACTGAAGCTTTCTTT.

This clonotype appeared a few times. This chain connects TRBV5-1 to TRBJ2-5, with 7 bases matching TRBD2. The CDR3 has 15 amino acids. V shed 1 base and J 5 bases; nucleotides not matched to a gene: 8. Per the germline V gene, CDR1 is SGHRS and CDR2 is YFSETQ. The CDR3 nucleotides read TGCGCCAGCAGCTTGAGTCTAGCGGTTCTCGAGACCCAGTACTTC. Its protein product is CASSLSLAVLETQYF.

This sequence joins TRBV5-1 and TRBJ2-3; 8 bases fit TRBD2. CDR3 length: 19 amino acids. V shed 2 bases, J shed 0 bases, and the junction held 14 bases outside the gene matches. The V gene's germline CDR1 is SGHRS and CDR2 YFSETQ. CDR3 sequence (DNA): TGCGCCAGCAGCTTCGGGGGATCGGGGGGGTATACTAGCACAGATACGCAGTATTTT. Encoded protein: CASSFGGSGGYTSTDTQYF.

This clonotype was seen repeatedly, ten times or more. This chain uses TRBV3-1 with TRBJ1-2; TRBD1 is a possible D gene (6 bases). The germline CDR1 and CDR2 sequences are LGHDT and YNNKEL (reference sequence). The CDR3 covers 16 residues. V gave up 4 bases and J gave up 6 bases, with 21 bases separating them. In nucleotides, the CDR3 is TGTGCCAGCAGCCGACCCGGGACACAGGCCTTTGATGGCTACACCTTC. Protein: CASSRPGTQAFDGYTF.

This clonotype was found many times. This CDR3 is CASSQDRAGYTF. In DNA form, the CDR3 reads TGTGCCAGCAGCCAAGATCGGGCTGGCTACACCTTC. The rearrangement joins TRBV3-1 to TRBJ1-2; D not certain. The V end lost 0 bases, the J end lost 7 bases, and 6 bases lay between the germline ends. The CDR3 sequence is 12 residues long. The germline V gene has CDR1 LGHDT and CDR2 YNNKEL (reference sequence).

This clonotype was picked up many times. The CDR3 DNA follows: TGTGCCAGCAGCCTCCCCTGGGGAAACAATGAGCAGTTCTTC. Amino acids: CASSLPWGNNEQFF. The chain recombines TRBV7-9 with TRBJ2-1; the D is unclear. The CDR3 spans 14 residues. CDR1 and CDR2 from the germline V gene are SEHNR and FQNEAQ (reference sequence). V shed 5 bases and J shed 5 bases, with 13 bases lying between them.

This clonotype was detected only once. A read error may explain this, as a much larger clone is one base away. J is TRBJ1-4 and V is TRBV7-9, with D unclear. The germline gives CDR1 SEHNR, CDR2 FQNEAQ (reference sequence). The V end was cut by 3 bases, the J end by 2 bases, with 10 bases between. The CDR3 is made up of 15 amino acids. The CDR3 region is CASSLGLPTNEKLFF. In nucleotides, the CDR3 is TGTGCCAGCAGCTTGGGTCTCCCGACTAATGAAAAACTGTTTTTT.

The chain uses TRBV5-6 and TRBJ1-1; TRBD1 agrees at 12 bases. CDR1 and CDR2 from the germline V gene are SGHDT and YYEEEE. The J segment lost 4 bases and the V segment lost 1 base, leaving 2 bases of the junction unmatched. This CDR3 contains 15 residues. CDR3 in DNA: TGTGCCAGCAGCTTGTCGGGACAGGGGGCCACTGAAGCTTTCTTT. It codes for CASSLSGQGATEAFF.

The chain couples TRBV6-5 to TRBJ2-2; D is ambiguous. The CDR3 sequence is 15 residues long. Germline V lookup: CDR1 MNHEY, CDR2 SVGAGI. Deletions cut 3 bases from V and 0 bases from J, with 8 bases between. The CDR3 loop reads CASSYWQSNTGELFF. The CDR3 coding sequence is TGTGCCAGCAGTTATTGGCAGTCGAACACCGGGGAGCTGTTTTTT.

In this sample, this clonotype turned up a few times. The V and J genes are TRBV15 and TRBJ1-5; a weak D match, TRBD1 (5 bases). V was clipped by 0 bases and J by 3 bases, with 9 bases between them. This CDR3 is 15 amino acids long. The germline CDR1 and CDR2 sequences are LNHNV and YYDKDF (reference sequence). The DNA for the CDR3 is TGTGCCACCAGCAGAGATGGGGGTCCCAATCAGCCCCAGCATTTT. It yields the protein CATSRDGGPNQPQHF.

The sample holds many counts of this clonotype. One end of the junction is discordant with germline, which a read error may explain. This chain joins TRBV4-1 and TRBJ1-1; 7 nucleotides agree with TRBD1. This CDR3 region has 14 residues. The germline V gene has CDR1 MGHRA and CDR2 YSYEKL. CDR3 region: CASRVGQLNTEAFF. CDR3 nucleotide sequence: TGTGCCAGTAGGGTGGGACAGCTGAACACTGAAGCTTTCTTT.

This clonotype came up many times. The chain joins TRBV15 to TRBJ2-3; 10 nucleotides match TRBD2. The CDR3 length is 16 residues. V dropped 2 bases and J dropped 4; count of bases not matched to a gene: 6. Germline CDR1 reads LNHNV; CDR2 reads YYDKDF (reference sequence). The CDR3 bases are TGTGCCACCAGCAGACCGCGAGCGGGGGGGGCAGATACGCAGTATTTT. Translating gives CATSRPRAGGADTQYF.

This clonotype was found many times. The chain uses TRBV5-1 and TRBJ2-7; D is perhaps TRBD1 (5 bases). CDR1 is SGHRS and CDR2 is YFSETQ in the germline V gene. Trimming cost V 0 bases and J 5 bases, with 12 bases left between them. The CDR3 loop spans 14 amino acids. The CDR3 sequence is CASSLAADSNEQYF. In nucleotides, the CDR3 is TGCGCCAGCAGCTTGGCCGCCGACAGCAACGAGCAGTACTTC.

This clonotype has ten or more counts. The J gene is TRBJ1-5, the V gene TRBV6-6, with D possibly matching TRBD1 (5 bases). Trimming removed 2 bases at V and 5 bases at J, with 10 bases between. The CDR3 is 14 amino acids. CDR1 is MNHNY, CDR2 SVGAGI, per germline (reference sequence). The DNA for the CDR3 is TGTGCCAGCAGTTACGACAGATCCGATCAGCCCCAGCATTTT. Translated, it gives CASSYDRSDQPQHF.

Only a few counts were recorded for this clonotype. CDR3 region: CASNHRGSNEKLFF. CDR3 bases: TGTGCCAGCAACCACAGGGGTTCTAATGAAAAACTGTTTTTT. This chain links TRBV2 with TRBJ1-4; 7 bases are a match to TRBD1. The germline CDR1 and CDR2 sequences are SNHLY and FYNNEI. The CDR3 has 14 amino acids. V shed 7 bases and J 3 bases; nucleotides not matched to a gene: 5.

This clonotype was detected many times. The V gene is TRBV19, the J gene TRBJ2-1; 9 bases match TRBD2. Trimming removed 7 bases from V and 4 bases from J; junction bases left unmatched: 17. CDR1 is LNHDA and CDR2 is SQIVND in the germline V gene (reference sequence). CDR3 length: 18 residues. The CDR3, as DNA: TGTGCCAGTACTCATACGGGAGGTAGCGGGGGTCGATACAATGAGCAGTTCTTC. It codes for CASTHTGGSGGRYNEQFF. Full variable domain (missing parts from reference TRBV19 and TRBJ2-1): DGGITQSPKYLFRKEGQNVTLSCEQNLNHDAMYWYRQDPGQGLRLIYYSQIVNDFQKGDIAEGYSVSREKKESFPLTVTSAQKNPTAFYLCASTHTGGSGGRYNEQFFGPGTRLTVL.

This clonotype was seen more than once but under ten times. This chain joins TRBV27 and TRBJ1-2; no reliable D call. CDR3 size: 17 residues. The germline V gene has CDR1 MNHEY and CDR2 SMNVEV (reference sequence). The V and J ends lost 0 bases and 4 bases respectively, with 18 bases between them. The CDR3 region is CASSLSYPSELPYGYTF. The CDR3 DNA sequence: TGTGCCAGCAGTTTATCGTATCCCTCCGAACTACCCTATGGCTACACCTTC.

The chain recombines TRBV5-1 with TRBJ2-5, with a weak D call TRBD1 (5 bases). The germline CDR1 and CDR2 sequences are SGHRS and YFSETQ. V was trimmed by 2 bases and J by 3 bases, leaving 11 bases between them. The length of the CDR3 is 14 residues. DNA of the CDR3: TGCGCCAGCAGCTTAAGGGGTCCAGAAGAGACCCAGTACTTC. This encodes CASSLRGPEETQYF.